The 15 T cell receptor beta chains below all came from one sample that was sequenced in a study of CD8 T cells in ankylosing spondylitis. MiXCR, applied by TCRdb to the 5' RACE reads, yields one record per CDR3 protein. The data contain approximately 220,000 distinct CDR3 sequences, about 26% of them singletons. Sequencing was performed on blood, either unsorted or a sorted T cell fraction (not recorded which). Source of these receptors: a male donor with ankylosing spondylitis or in good health (not recorded which).

This clonotype has a count of ten or more. J is TRBJ2-7 and V is TRBV20-1; 9 bases agree with TRBD1. V trimming: 5 bases; J trimming: 6 bases; junction bases outside the gene matches: 8. Germline CDR1 DFQATT, CDR2 SNEGSKA (reference sequence). The CDR3 spans 13 residues. DNA of the CDR3: TGCAGTGCTGACCGGGACAGGGATTCCGAGCAGTACTTC. Amino acid sequence: CSADRDRDSEQYF.

A few counts support this clonotype. The rearrangement links TRBV29-1 to TRBJ1-1; D call uncertain. The V gene lost 4 bases and the J gene lost 1 base, with 7 bases spanning the gap. CDR1 is SQVTM, CDR2 ANQGSEA, per germline. CDR3 length: 12 residues. The CDR3, as DNA: TGCAGCGTTGTTTTTCCGAACACTGAAGCTTTCTTT. Translation: CSVVFPNTEAFF.

The V call is TRBV29-1, the J call TRBJ1-1; 9 nucleotides line up with TRBD1. Germline V gene data show CDR1 as SQVTM and CDR2 as ANQGSEA. Trimming at V came to 7 bases and at J to 1 base, leaving 10 bases not matched to a gene. CDR3 length: 15 residues. Here the CDR3 DNA reads TGCAGCGGGGACAGGGAGGTTGAGAGGAACACTGAAGCTTTCTTT. Translating it yields CSGDREVERNTEAFF.

This clonotype showed up many times. The V call is TRBV6-1, the J call TRBJ1-3, with D tentatively TRBD1 (5 bases). The CDR3 extends over 14 amino acids. V lost 6 bases and J 4 bases, leaving 13 bases between the germline ends. CDR1 and CDR2 from the germline V gene are MNHNS and SASEGT. The CDR3 here is CASSREGAGNTIYF. DNA for the CDR3: TGTGCCAGCAGCCGCGAAGGGGCCGGAAACACCATATATTTT.

In its sample, this clonotype was seen many times. For the CDR3, the DNA is TGTGCCAGCAGCCAAGTGCGGCAGGCGAGAATCATGAACACTGAAGCTTTCTTT. This sequence encodes CASSQVRQARIMNTEAFF. V usage is TRBV3-1 and J usage is TRBJ1-1; D remains ambiguous. Trimming cost V 1 base and J 0 bases, with 18 bases left between them. The CDR3 covers 18 residues. Germline CDR1 and CDR2: LGHDT and YNNKEL (reference sequence).

The rearrangement links TRBV29-1 to TRBJ1-1; D ambiguous. Germline CDR1 reads SQVTM; CDR2 reads ANQGSEA. The CDR3 runs 12 residues. V was cut by 6 bases and J by 2 bases, with 10 bases left in between. CDR3 in amino acids: CSVQLLNTEAFF. The CDR3 DNA reads as TGCAGCGTACAACTACTAAACACTGAAGCTTTCTTT.

V is TRBV4-3 and J is TRBJ2-7; D may be TRBD1 (5 bases). Between the trimmed V and J ends, which lost 1 base and 6 bases, there was a span of 16 bases. The CDR3 consists of 15 residues. Germline assignment: CDR1 LGHNA and CDR2 YSLEER. The CDR3 nucleotides are TGCGCCAGCAGCCAAGGGCAGGGTGTGCGATCCGAGCAGTACTTC. Its translation is CASSQGQGVRSEQYF.

This clonotype was observed at least ten times. The rearrangement joins TRBV29-1 to TRBJ2-1; D uncertain. The CDR3 is 15 amino acids. The germline V and J ends were trimmed by 1 base and 4 bases, with 14 bases remaining between them. From germline, CDR1 is SQVTM and CDR2 ANQGSEA. The CDR3 region has the DNA TGCAGCGTTGAAGGTCCCGCGGAAATGTACAATGAGCAGTTCTTC. Its protein is CSVEGPAEMYNEQFF.

In its sample, this clonotype was seen many times. This chain links TRBV3-1 with TRBJ1-5; TRBD1 matches 7 bases. V gave up 1 base and J gave up 7 bases; unmatched junction bases: 4. CDR1 and CDR2 (germline): LGHDT, YNNKEL (reference sequence). The CDR3 has 14 amino acids. CDR3 coding DNA: TGTGCCAGCAGCCAAGCAGGGGGTAACCAGCCCCAGCATTTT. Its translation: CASSQAGGNQPQHF.

This clonotype occurred a few times. The V gene is TRBV5-1, the J gene TRBJ2-3; D is unclear. Between the trimmed V and J ends, which lost 0 bases and 0 bases, there was a span of 8 bases. This CDR3 comprises 15 residues. CDR1 is SGHRS, CDR2 YFSETQ, per germline. The CDR3 spells CASSLDGVSTDTQYF. The CDR3 bases are TGCGCCAGCAGCTTGGATGGAGTGAGCACAGATACGCAGTATTTT.

The J gene is TRBJ2-7, the V gene TRBV20-1; 8 nucleotides align to TRBD1. The CDR3 is 14 amino acids. V was clipped by 6 bases and J by 4 bases; unmatched bases: 11. CDR1 is DFQATT, CDR2 SNEGSKA, per germline (reference sequence). The chain's CDR3 is CSAEAGTGGYEQYF. In DNA, the CDR3 is TGCAGTGCGGAAGCCGGGACAGGCGGATACGAGCAGTACTTC.

This clonotype was found many times. The chain employs TRBV5-1 and TRBJ1-6; D call uncertain. Trimming took 0 bases from V and 6 from J, leaving 7 bases between them. The CDR3 consists of 14 residues. Germline CDR1 SGHRS, CDR2 YFSETQ. CDR3 nucleotides: TGCGCCAGCAGCTTGGATCCAGCTAATTCACCCCTCCACTTT. It translates to CASSLDPANSPLHF.

The J gene is TRBJ2-1, the V gene TRBV29-1; D tentatively reads TRBD1 or TRBD2 (5 bases each). CDR3 length equals 20 residues. Per the germline V gene, CDR1 is SQVTM and CDR2 is ANQGSEA. V gave up 7 bases and J gave up 4 bases, with 35 bases separating them. This chain's CDR3 is CSAFLGTKTSSFPGYNEQFF. CDR3 sequence (DNA): TGCAGCGCCTTTCTGGGGACCAAGACATCTTCTTTTCCGGGGTACAATGAGCAGTTCTTC.

The chain couples TRBV7-2 to TRBJ2-6; TRBD2 might be the D (5 bases). The CDR3 is made up of 15 amino acids. The germline gives CDR1 SGHTA, CDR2 FQGNSA. V was shortened by 2 bases and J by 3 bases, with 8 bases between the two germline ends. The chain's CDR3 is CASSLSGIGANVLTF. The CDR3 DNA reads TGTGCCAGCAGCTTATCGGGGATTGGGGCCAACGTCCTGACTTTC.

The sample holds many counts of this clonotype. In DNA form, the CDR3 reads TGTGCCATGAGGGACTTTATGTCTGGACGCTACACCTTC. Its translation: CAMRDFMSGRYTF. The rearrangement uses TRBV10-3 and TRBJ1-2; tentatively, D is TRBD1 (5 bases). Germline V gene sequence: CDR1 ENHRY, CDR2 SYGVKD. This CDR3 is built from 13 residues. Trimming cost V 9 bases and J 9 bases, with 20 bases left between them.